The T cell receptor (beta chain) under discussion was sequenced for a study of metastatic and nonmetastatic thyroid tumors. Study summary: The authors compared repertoires across blood and tumor or nodule tissue from malignant and benign thyroid patients.

V was shortened by 0 bases and J by 7 bases, with 12 bases between the two germline ends. The CDR3 has 15 residues. Germline V gives CDR1 SEHNR, CDR2 FQNEAQ (reference sequence). General study findings and limits: Malignant tumors reportedly showed significantly higher TCR beta diversity than benign nodules in both blood and tumor.

This clone showed up many times. No antigen is known for it. Original data processing: A classifier of distant metastasis in papillary thyroid cancer was built from CDR3 differences (across clinicopathological groups). TCRdb re-called clones via MiXCR from the PCR reads. TCRdb's processing, not the study's, gives the V and J calls here. The sample gives tens of thousands of clones, more than 15% of which show up once; about 4.4% is in the top ten. No treatment of any kind had been given to any patient before thyroid surgery. The sample consisted of blood. The genes are TRBV7-9 and TRBJ1-4; no firm D call. The TCR originated in a female donor with papillary thyroid cancer or a benign thyroid nodule (not recorded which). Some clones in this sample may be carry-over from other donors' samples. Written as DNA, the CDR3 is TGTGCCAGCAGCTTAGCCGGCCCCCCGGGTGAAAAACTGTTTTTT. Its translation: CASSLAGPPGEKLFF.